One and the same sample provided the 24 T cell receptor beta chains below, sequenced in a study of molecular identifiers for immune sequencing clone quantification. A single record per CDR3 protein comes from TCRdb applying MiXCR to the PCR reads. The table shows under 75,000 distinct CDR3 sequences, with 15% to 20% occurring only once. The sequenced sample consisted of naive CD8+ T cells from blood, with Jurkat cell RNA spiked in. Indicated subset: FACS-sorted CD8+CD4-CCR7+CD45RA+ naive T cells. Receptors were obtained from a human donor in good health. Some libraries in this study had Jurkat cell RNA spiked in.

The chain links TRBV29-1 to TRBJ2-1; 13 bases match TRBD2. After removal of 6 bases from V and 4 bases from J, the junction contained 3 bases not matched to a gene. The CDR3 contains 14 residues. CDR1 is SQVTM, CDR2 ANQGSEA, per germline. CDR3 in DNA: TGCAGCGTACTAGCGGGAGGGGGTTACAATGAGCAGTTCTTC. Translating gives CSVLAGGGYNEQFF.

In its sample, this clonotype was seen many times. The rearrangement joins TRBV10-1 to TRBJ2-7; TRBD2 aligns across 9 bases. Germline V gives CDR1 WNHNN, CDR2 SYGVQD (reference sequence). J was trimmed by 3 bases and V by 3 bases; bases with no gene match: 9. This CDR3 is 16 amino acids long. The CDR3 DNA is TGCGCCAGCAGTGACCGGACTAGCGCGAGAGTCTACGAGCAGTACTTC. It encodes CASSDRTSARVYEQYF.

The CDR3 nucleotides read TGCGCCAGCAGCCATGACGGAGGCTCCTACAATGAGCAGTTCTTC. Protein: CASSHDGGSYNEQFF. The V gene is TRBV4-3, the J gene TRBJ2-1; weak D call: TRBD2 (5 bases). Germline V gene lookup returns CDR1 LGHNA and CDR2 YSLEER. Trimming stripped 3 bases from V and 0 bases from J, with 9 bases between. The CDR3 runs to 15 residues.

Notes on this clonotype: A single base separates this from a much larger clone, so it may be a read error. This chain links TRBV19 with TRBJ2-7; D is perhaps TRBD2 (6 bases). This CDR3 is 14 amino acids long. Germline V gives CDR1 LNHDA, CDR2 SQIVND (reference sequence). The V end was cut by 1 base, the J end by 3 bases, with 10 bases between. CDR3 nucleotides: TGTGCCAGTAGTATAGGCGGGGCCTACTACGAGCAGTACTTC. Translated, it gives CASSIGGAYYEQYF.

On this clonotype: The germline gene is not matched at one end of the junction; a read error may be the cause. The rearrangement uses TRBV7-9 and TRBJ2-7, with 13 nucleotides matching TRBD2. CDR1 is SEHNR and CDR2 is FQNEAQ in the germline V gene (reference sequence). This CDR3 contains 19 residues. This CDR3 reads CACSLTLAGGPAGFYEQYF. As DNA, the CDR3 is TGTGCCTGCAGCTTAACACTAGCGGGAGGGCCCGCGGGGTTCTACGAGCAGTACTTC.

This clonotype appeared many times. The chain uses TRBV7-9 and TRBJ2-3; the match to TRBD2 covers 12 bases. The CDR3 has 18 residues. Per germline, CDR1 SEHNR and CDR2 FQNEAQ (reference sequence). The J segment lost 4 bases and the V segment lost 5 bases, leaving 13 bases of the junction unmatched. In nucleotides, the CDR3 is TGTGCCAGCAGCCCGAGACTAGCGGGAGTTTTTGCGGCAGATACGCAGTATTTT. Protein product: CASSPRLAGVFAADTQYF.

This clonotype was recorded at least ten times. The J gene is TRBJ2-3, the V gene TRBV11-2, with 14 nucleotides matching TRBD2. V shed 3 bases, J shed 4 bases, and the junction held 3 bases outside the gene matches. Per the germline V gene, CDR1 is SGHAT and CDR2 is FQNNGV. This CDR3 region has 16 residues. CDR3 protein: CASSLGLAGEADTQYF. The CDR3 region has the DNA TGTGCCAGCAGCTTGGGACTAGCGGGAGAGGCAGATACGCAGTATTTT.

About this clonotype itself: This may arise from a read error, as a much more abundant clone is one base away. The chain links TRBV6-4 to TRBJ1-5, with TRBD1 matching 9 bases. Trimming cost V 1 base and J 7 bases; bases outside gene matches: 8. In germline, CDR1 is MRHNA, CDR2 SNTAGT. There are 16 residues in the CDR3. The CDR3 loop reads CASSDFRQGVLQPQHF. The CDR3 coding sequence is TGTGCCAGCAGTGACTTCAGACAGGGGGTATTACAGCCCCAGCATTTT.

This clonotype has at least ten counts. This CDR3 reads CSARAGNEQFF. As DNA, the CDR3 is TGCAGTGCTAGAGCGGGTAATGAGCAGTTCTTC. This chain links TRBV20-1 with TRBJ2-1; unclear D gene. V gave up 1 base and J gave up 7 bases, with 5 bases separating them. The length of the CDR3 is 11 residues. Germline CDR1 reads DFQATT; CDR2 reads SNEGSKA (reference sequence).

This clonotype has a count of ten or more. V usage is TRBV14 and J usage is TRBJ1-2; 8 positions match TRBD1. The CDR3 has 15 amino acids. CDR1 is SGHDN and CDR2 is FVKESK in the germline V gene. Trimming took 4 bases from V and 6 from J; bases not matched to a gene: 10. The CDR3 sequence: CASSPGTGGPHGYTF. CDR3 sequence (DNA): TGTGCCAGCAGCCCGGGCACAGGGGGACCGCATGGCTACACCTTC.

At least ten counts were recorded for this clonotype. The chain is built from TRBV3-1 and TRBJ2-7; no firm D call. Germline assignment: CDR1 LGHDT and CDR2 YNNKEL (reference sequence). The CDR3 is 11 residues long. V was cut by 3 bases and J by 3 bases, with 3 bases left in between. The CDR3 nucleotides read TGTGCCAGCAGCCATTACTACGAGCAGTACTTC. Its protein is CASSHYYEQYF.

This clonotype was seen many times. The genes are TRBV29-1 and TRBJ1-5; the D gene is possibly TRBD1 (6 bases). The CDR3 contains 15 residues. V was cut by 8 bases and J by 0 bases, with 17 bases left in between. The germline V gene has CDR1 SQVTM and CDR2 ANQGSEA. CDR3 nucleotides: TGCAGCCTTACTAAACAGGGCTATAGCAATCAGCCCCAGCATTTT. The encoded protein is CSLTKQGYSNQPQHF. Complete variable domain (other parts from reference TRBV29-1 and TRBJ1-5): SAVISQKPSRDICQRGTSLTIQCQVDSQVTMMFWYRQQPGQSLTLIATANQGSEATYESGFVIDKFPISRPNLTFSTLTVSNMSPEDSSIYLCSLTKQGYSNQPQHFGDGTRLSIL.

This clonotype was seen at least ten times. The chain combines TRBV28 with TRBJ2-7; D assignment may be TRBD1 or TRBD2 (5 bases each). The germline V gene has CDR1 MDHEN and CDR2 SYDVKM. CDR3 length: 14 amino acids. Trimming removed 7 bases from V and 2 bases from J, with 15 bases in between. The CDR3 nucleotides are TGTGCCAGCAACCGGGACGGAACTGCCTACGAGCAGTACTTC. This codes for CASNRDGTAYEQYF.

This clonotype was found many times. The chain recombines TRBV20-1 with TRBJ2-7; 8 bases are shared with TRBD2. Trimming removed 0 bases from V and 3 bases from J; junction bases left unmatched: 19. The CDR3 is 19 residues long. The germline V gene has CDR1 DFQATT and CDR2 SNEGSKA (reference sequence). The CDR3, as DNA: TGCAGTGCTAGAGATAGCGGGATTACAGGTGCCGGGCTATTCTACGAGCAGTACTTC. This gives the protein CSARDSGITGAGLFYEQYF.

This clonotype was seen ten or more times. The chain is built from TRBV5-1 and TRBJ1-1; D not certain. The CDR3 is 12 amino acids. Germline values: CDR1 SGHRS, CDR2 YFSETQ. Trimming cost V 4 bases and J 5 bases, with 9 bases left between them. CDR3 DNA sequence: TGCGCCAGCAGCAATTTGGGGACTGAAGCTTTCTTT. Its translation is CASSNLGTEAFF. Drawing the rest from reference TRBV5-1 and TRBJ1-1, the complete variable domain is KAGVTQTPRYLIKTRGQQVTLSCSPISGHRSVSWYQQTPGQGLQFLFEYFSETQRNKGNFPGRFSGRQFSNSRSEMNVSTLELGDSALYLCASSNLGTEAFFGQGTRLTVV.

In this sample, this clonotype turned up many times. This chain uses TRBV2 with TRBJ1-5; weak D call: TRBD1 (6 bases). The V end was cut by 6 bases, the J end by 0 bases, with 18 bases between. The CDR3 contains 17 residues. Germline-derived CDR1 and CDR2 are SNHLY and FYNNEI. The CDR3, as DNA: TGTGCCAGCAGACCAGCCGGGACATCCTATAGCAATCAGCCCCAGCATTTT. Translating it yields CASRPAGTSYSNQPQHF.

This clonotype has only a few counts. V is TRBV21-1 and J is TRBJ2-1; the table's D call TRBD2 went unverified against the DNA. TRBV21-1 is marked as a pseudogene. The CDR3 contains 15 residues. The DNA of the CDR3 is TGTGCCAGCAGCAAAGTTCGGGGGAGGGCTGGTGAGCAGTTCTTC. This codes for CASSKVRGRAGEQFF.

For this clonotype: A much more abundant neighbour one base away suggests this may be a read error. Since no conserved phenylalanine or tryptophan closes the CDR3, a read error is the likely cause. V is TRBV19 and J is TRBJ2-7; no clear D gene. Germline values: CDR1 LNHDA, CDR2 SQIVND (reference sequence). V lost 3 bases and J 7 bases, leaving 13 bases between the germline ends. There are 13 residues in the CDR3. The CDR3 sequence: CASSMYSATEQYL. The CDR3 region has the DNA TGTGCCAGTAGTATGTACTCCGCTACGGAGCAGTACCTC.

This clonotype has a count of ten or more. J is TRBJ2-7 and V is TRBV2; unclear D gene. With 10 bases removed from V and 0 bases from J, the gap between germline ends came to 13 bases. This CDR3 is built from 13 residues. The germline V gene encodes CDR1 SNHLY and CDR2 FYNNEI. CDR3 sequence: CATSETNSYEQYF. CDR3 nucleotides: TGTGCCACCTCAGAGACAAACTCCTACGAGCAGTACTTC. The full variable domain, rest sourced from reference TRBV2 and TRBJ2-7, is EPEVTQTPSHQVTQMGQEVILRCVPISNHLYFYWYRQILGQKVEFLVSFYNNEISEKSEIFDDQFSVERPDGSNFTLKIRSTKLEDSAMYFCATSETNSYEQYFGPGTRLTVT.

With regard to this clonotype: Since the CDR3 does not end with the conserved phenylalanine or tryptophan, this likely comes from a read error. The rearrangement uses TRBV27 and TRBJ2-3; D is unclear. The CDR3 loop spans 12 amino acids. Trimming left V 5 bases short and J 1 base short, with 4 bases between. Germline lookup yields CDR1 MNHEY and CDR2 SMNVEV (reference sequence). The CDR3: CASSLGTDTQYL. The CDR3 region has the DNA TGTGCCAGCAGTCTCGGCACAGATACGCAGTATTTA.

Of note for this clonotype: This sequence may be a read error, since a much larger clone differs from it by one base. The chain carries TRBV4-1 and TRBJ1-5; the D is unclear. The CDR3 consists of 13 residues. Germline assignment: CDR1 MGHRA and CDR2 YSYEKL. This chain's CDR3 is CAGSQVLDQPQHF. CDR3 bases: TGCGCCGGCAGCCAAGTTTTGGATCAGCCCCAGCATTTT.

This clonotype has a handful of counts. A much larger clone lies one base from this, so it may be a read error. The conserved phenylalanine or tryptophan is not found at the CDR3 terminus, so this likely reflects a read error. The CDR3 DNA is TGTGCCATCAGTAACAAGAGGGGACTACCCAGCTACGAGCAGTACCTC. Translated: CAISNKRGLPSYEQYL. The chain is built from TRBV10-3 and TRBJ2-7; 7 nucleotides agree with TRBD2. V lost 5 bases to trimming and J lost 3 bases; unmatched junction nucleotides: 13. The CDR3 is made up of 16 amino acids. CDR1 is ENHRY, CDR2 SYGVKD, per germline.

This clonotype was counted ten times or more. The rearrangement links TRBV9 to TRBJ2-3; 7 bases map to TRBD1. With 4 bases clipped from V and 8 bases from J, the junction kept 16 bases outside the gene matches. The CDR3 totals 16 residues. CDR1 and CDR2 from the germline V gene are SGDLS and YYNGEE. DNA of the CDR3: TGTGCCAGCAGCCCGACAGGGCACGCCGGGAAGGTTACGCAGTATTTT. The encoded protein is CASSPTGHAGKVTQYF. Filled out from reference TRBV9 and TRBJ2-3, the complete variable domain reads DSGVTQTPKHLITATGQRVTLRCSPRSGDLSVYWYQQSLDQGLQFLIQYYNGEERAKGNILERFSAQQFPDLHSELNLSSLELGDSALYFCASSPTGHAGKVTQYFGPGTRLTVL.

This clonotype was counted only a few times. V is TRBV28 and J is TRBJ1-6, with D perhaps matching TRBD1 (6 bases). This CDR3 spans 17 amino acids. CDR1 and CDR2 from the germline V gene are MDHEN and SYDVKM. Trimming shortened V by 4 bases and J by 6 bases, and 19 bases separated the two germline ends. Here the CDR3 DNA reads TGTGCCAGCAGTTCCCGGGGGCGCGGGCCATCTAATTCACCCCTCCACTTT. It codes for CASSSRGRGPSNSPLHF.